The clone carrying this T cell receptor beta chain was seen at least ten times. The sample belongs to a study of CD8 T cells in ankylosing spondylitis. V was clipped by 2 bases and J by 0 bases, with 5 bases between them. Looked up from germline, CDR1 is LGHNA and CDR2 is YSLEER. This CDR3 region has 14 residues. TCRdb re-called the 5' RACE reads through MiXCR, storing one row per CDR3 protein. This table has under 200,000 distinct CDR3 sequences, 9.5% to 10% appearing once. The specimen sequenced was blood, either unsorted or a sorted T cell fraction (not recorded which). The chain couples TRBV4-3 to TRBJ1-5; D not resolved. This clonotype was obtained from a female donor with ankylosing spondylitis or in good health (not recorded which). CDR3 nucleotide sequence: TGCGCCAGCAGCCAACGGGGTAGCAATCAGCCCCAGCATTTT. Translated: CASSQRGSNQPQHF.